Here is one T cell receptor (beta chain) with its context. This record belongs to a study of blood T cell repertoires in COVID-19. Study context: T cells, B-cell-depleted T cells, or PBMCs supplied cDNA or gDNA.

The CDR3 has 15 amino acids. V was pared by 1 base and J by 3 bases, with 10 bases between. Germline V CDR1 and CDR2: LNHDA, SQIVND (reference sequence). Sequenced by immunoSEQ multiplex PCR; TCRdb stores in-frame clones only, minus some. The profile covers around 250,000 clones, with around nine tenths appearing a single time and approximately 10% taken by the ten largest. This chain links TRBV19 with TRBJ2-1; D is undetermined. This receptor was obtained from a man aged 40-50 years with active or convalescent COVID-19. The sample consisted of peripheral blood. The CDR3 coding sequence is TGTGCCAGTAGTATAGCGAGAGAGAACTACAATGAGCAGTTCTTC. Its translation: CASSIARENYNEQFF.